This T cell receptor (beta chain) was identified in a study of blood T cell repertoires in COVID-19. Turning to the study itself: COVID-19 samples, acute and convalescent, were from the United States, Italy and Spain. From T cells, B-cell-depleted T cells, or PBMCs came the material, which was cDNA or gDNA.

The V and J ends lost 0 bases and 1 base respectively, with 11 bases between them. The CDR3 spans 16 residues. Germline loops: CDR1 SGHRS, CDR2 YFSETQ. In the source study's methods: Reference gene primer amplification gave estimated nucleated cell counts. TCRdb's copy holds only in-frame clones and misses some; the assay was immunoSEQ multiplex PCR. V, J and clone size were drawn from that table, and D and trimming were deduced from the DNA. This table has roughly 130,000 clones, 80% to 90% appearing once. Sequenced: peripheral blood. This sequence joins TRBV5-1 and TRBJ2-4; a possible D gene is TRBD1 (6 bases). The origin of this receptor is a woman aged 55-69 years with acute or convalescent COVID-19. As DNA, the CDR3 is TGCGCCAGCAGCTTGGTGGGGGCTAATGCCAAAAACATTCAGTACTTC. Protein: CASSLVGANAKNIQYF.